Given below is one T cell receptor (beta chain) in context. The length of the CDR3 is 14 residues. V was trimmed by 6 bases and J by 0 bases, leaving 11 bases between them. Looked up from germline, CDR1 is ENHRY and CDR2 is SYGVKD. This specimen comes from a study of blood T cell repertoires in COVID-19. Across the study: The cDNA or gDNA used as material had been derived from T cells, B-cell-depleted T cells, or PBMCs.

Authors' data handling: Using reference gene primer amplification, nucleated cell counts were estimated. Only in-frame clones appear in the TCRdb table, and some are missing; sequencing was by immunoSEQ multiplex PCR. D and trimming come from the DNA, and the V and J calls and clone size come from that table. This table has about 20,000 clones, approximately 90% appearing once. Sequenced input: peripheral blood. The sequence was obtained from a human donor in a cohort sampled during active COVID-19. The donor label of this sample is uncertain. V usage is TRBV10-3 and J usage is TRBJ1-2; the D gene is possibly TRBD1 (6 bases). CDR3 sequence reads: CAISGQLPNYGYTF. The DNA for the CDR3 is TGTGCCATCAGCGGACAGCTTCCTAACTATGGCTACACCTTC.